This T cell receptor (beta chain) was sequenced for a study of blood T cell repertoires in COVID-19. Background on the study: T cells, B-cell-depleted T cells, or PBMCs provided the cDNA or gDNA that served as material.

Per the original data handling: From reference gene primer amplification, estimates of nucleated cell counts were derived. The method was immunoSEQ multiplex PCR; TCRdb's version includes in-frame clones alone and lacks a portion of them. V, J and clone size reflect that table, while D and trimming were determined from the DNA. The repertoire consists of around 50,000 clones, with about 82% occurring once and the leading ten covering over 2%. This sequence originates from a woman aged 60-70 years with acute or convalescent COVID-19. Sample: peripheral blood.

CDR3 coding DNA: TGTGCCATCAGTGGGCGGTCTAGCGGGAGGGGCTCCTACGAGCAGTACTTC. Translating gives CAISGRSSGRGSYEQYF. This chain joins TRBV10-3 and TRBJ2-7; 12 nucleotides line up with TRBD2. CDR3 length: 17 residues. The J segment lost 0 bases and the V segment lost 4 bases, leaving 7 bases of the junction unmatched. Germline V gene data show CDR1 as ENHRY and CDR2 as SYGVKD.